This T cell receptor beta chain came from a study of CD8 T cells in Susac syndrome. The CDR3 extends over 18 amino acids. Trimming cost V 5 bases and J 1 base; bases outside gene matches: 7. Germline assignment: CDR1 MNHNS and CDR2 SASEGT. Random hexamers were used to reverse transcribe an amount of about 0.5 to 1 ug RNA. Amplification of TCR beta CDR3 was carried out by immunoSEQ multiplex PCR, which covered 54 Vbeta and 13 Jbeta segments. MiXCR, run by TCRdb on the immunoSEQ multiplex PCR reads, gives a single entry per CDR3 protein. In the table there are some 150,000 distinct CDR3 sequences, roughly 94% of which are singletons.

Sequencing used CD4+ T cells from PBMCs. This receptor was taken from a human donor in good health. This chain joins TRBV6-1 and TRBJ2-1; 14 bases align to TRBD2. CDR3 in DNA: TGTGCCAGCAGTCCCGGGACTAGCGGGAGTTGGTCCTACAATGAGCAGTTCTTC. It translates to CASSPGTSGSWSYNEQFF.